This entry lists 26 T cell receptor beta chains sequenced from one sample in a study of post-analysis software for immune sequencing data. Each TCR beta cDNA library carried unique molecular identifiers. Each CDR3 protein gets one entry after TCRdb re-called the PCR reads with MiXCR. Of about 160,000 distinct CDR3 sequences listed, roughly 35% are singletons. The sequences come from blood, collected after autologous hematopoietic stem cell transplantation. The receptors stem from a girl aged 10-17 years with multiple sclerosis.

The gene calls are TRBV25-1 and TRBJ2-1; the match to TRBD2 covers 10 bases. The CDR3 extends over 17 amino acids. Germline CDR1 MGHDK, CDR2 SYGVNS. V gave up 2 bases and J gave up 6 bases; unmatched junction bases: 10. Here the CDR3 reads CASSELLAGAKGNEQFF. As DNA, the CDR3 is TGTGCCAGCAGTGAACTGCTAGCGGGAGCAAAGGGCAATGAGCAGTTCTTC.

On this clonotype itself: One end of the junction does not line up with germline, which may come from a read error. The V call is TRBV6-5, the J call TRBJ1-1, with D possibly matching TRBD1 (6 bases). This CDR3 is 14 amino acids long. Germline loops: CDR1 MNHEY, CDR2 SVGAGI. In nucleotides, the CDR3 is TGTGCCAGCAGTCCTAACAGGGCGAACAGTGAAGCTTTCTTT. Protein: CASSPNRANSEAFF.

The chain uses TRBV6-1 and TRBJ2-7, with D perhaps TRBD2 (6 bases). CDR3 size: 13 residues. V lost 2 bases and J lost 6, with 11 bases in between. Germline loops: CDR1 MNHNS, CDR2 SASEGT. The CDR3 sequence is CASSERRDSEQYF. In DNA form, the CDR3 reads TGTGCCAGCAGTGAACGTCGGGACTCCGAGCAGTACTTC.

The chain is built from TRBV12-3 or TRBV12-4 and TRBJ2-7; unclear D gene. Trimming cost V 2 bases and J 3 bases, with 8 bases left between them. The CDR3 length is 13 residues. The CDR3 reads CASSLSRFYEQYF. CDR3 in DNA: TGTGCCAGCAGTTTATCAAGGTTCTACGAGCAGTACTTC.

This clonotype has a handful of counts. The genes are TRBV7-6 and TRBJ2-1; perhaps D is TRBD1 or TRBD2 (5 bases each). Germline values: CDR1 SGHVS, CDR2 FNYEAQ. The CDR3 extends over 17 amino acids. V lost 6 bases and J 6 bases, leaving 24 bases between the germline ends. The CDR3 here is CASSSALGGHGGNEQFF. DNA for the CDR3: TGTGCCAGCAGTTCGGCCTTAGGCGGGCATGGGGGCAATGAGCAGTTCTTC. The variable domain in full, completed from reference TRBV7-6 and TRBJ2-1, reads GAGVSQSPRYKVTKRGQDVALRCDPISGHVSLYWYRQALGQGPEFLTYFNYEAQQDKSGLPNDRFSAERPEGSISTLTIQRTEQRDSAMYRCASSSALGGHGGNEQFFGPGTRLTVL.

The chain links TRBV20-1 to TRBJ2-3, with 11 bases aligning to TRBD2. This CDR3 has 17 amino acids. Germline V gives CDR1 DFQATT, CDR2 SNEGSKA (reference sequence). Trimming removed 5 bases from V and 2 bases from J; junction bases left unmatched: 12. The CDR3 DNA reads TGCAGTGCTGGGGGCCCCGGGACTAGCGGCATCACAGATACGCAGTATTTT. Translation: CSAGGPGTSGITDTQYF.

J is TRBJ2-5 and V is TRBV15; D possibly corresponds to TRBD1 (5 bases). In germline, CDR1 is LNHNV, CDR2 YYDKDF (reference sequence). This CDR3 region has 14 residues. V gave up 2 bases and J gave up 4 bases, with 11 bases separating them. The CDR3 spells CATSRHRRPETQYF. The CDR3 DNA reads as TGTGCCACCAGCAGACACAGGCGCCCAGAGACCCAGTACTTC.

This chain joins TRBV5-6 and TRBJ2-7; perhaps TRBD1 as D (8 bases). Trimming removed 3 bases at V and 3 bases at J, with 22 bases between. The CDR3 covers 17 residues. Germline V CDR1 and CDR2: SGHDT, YYEEEE. Here the CDR3 reads CASSSLRDRGGYYEQYF. The CDR3, as DNA: TGTGCCAGCAGCTCCTTAAGAGACAGGGGAGGGTACTACGAGCAGTACTTC.

Comment on this clonotype: The junction and the germline gene differ at one end; a read error may be behind it. The rearrangement uses TRBV7-9 and TRBJ2-1, with TRBD1 as a possible D gene (6 bases). The CDR3 spans 15 residues. The V gene's germline CDR1 is SEHNR and CDR2 FQNEAQ (reference sequence). DNA for the CDR3: TGTGCCAGCAGCTACACAGGGTCGGTCTACGATGAGCAGTTCTTC. Amino acids: CASSYTGSVYDEQFF.

The CDR3 region has the DNA TGCAGTGCTAGAAGTCCAGCGGGAGGGGACAATGAGCAGTTCTTC. It yields the protein CSARSPAGGDNEQFF. The V and J genes are TRBV20-1 and TRBJ2-1, with TRBD2 matching 10 bases. V trimming: 2 bases; J trimming: 5 bases; junction bases outside the gene matches: 6. In germline, CDR1 is DFQATT, CDR2 SNEGSKA (reference sequence). The CDR3 covers 15 residues.

This sequence joins TRBV27 and TRBJ2-3; the D call may be TRBD1 or TRBD2 (5 bases each). The CDR3 is 13 residues long. Germline CDR1 MNHEY, CDR2 SMNVEV (reference sequence). V lost 3 bases and J lost 4, with 8 bases in between. The DNA for the CDR3 is TGTGCCAGCAGTTTGAGGGGCCCAGATACGCAGTATTTT. It encodes CASSLRGPDTQYF.

The chain couples TRBV19 to TRBJ2-1, with unresolved D. The CDR3 totals 15 residues. The V gene lost 7 bases and the J gene lost 0 bases, with 13 bases spanning the gap. Germline V lookup: CDR1 LNHDA, CDR2 SQIVND (reference sequence). CDR3 in DNA: TGTGCCAGTACCGAGACCTCCAGCTCCTACAATGAGCAGTTCTTC. Amino acids: CASTETSSSYNEQFF.

The table lists this clonotype with a few counts. V usage is TRBV29-1 and J usage is TRBJ2-3; D perhaps matches TRBD2 (5 bases). CDR1 SQVTM and CDR2 ANQGSEA come from the germline V gene. V was cut by 5 bases and J by 6 bases, with 18 bases left in between. The CDR3 runs 14 residues. CDR3 nucleotides: TGCAGCGTTTTCGGGGTTACTAATCCGGATACGCAGTATTTT. The encoded protein is CSVFGVTNPDTQYF.

The chain carries TRBV7-2 and TRBJ2-1; 8 nucleotides agree with TRBD2. The CDR3 totals 15 residues. With V trimmed by 7 bases and J by 8 bases, 13 bases remained unmatched. CDR1 is SGHTA and CDR2 is FQGNSA in the germline V gene. CDR3 sequence: CASTPDSGRLHEQFF. DNA of the CDR3: TGTGCCAGCACCCCAGACAGCGGGAGATTGCATGAGCAGTTCTTC.

The genes are TRBV15 and TRBJ1-5; unclear D gene. The CDR3 length is 12 residues. Germline CDR1 and CDR2: LNHNV and YYDKDF (reference sequence). V lost 0 bases and J 5 bases, leaving 2 bases between the germline ends. The CDR3 region is CATSRDYQPQHF. The CDR3 DNA follows: TGTGCCACCAGCAGAGACTATCAGCCCCAGCATTTT.

The chain carries TRBV7-9 and TRBJ2-1; 7 bases map to TRBD2. V shed 2 bases and J 4 bases; nucleotides not matched to a gene: 11. The CDR3 totals 17 residues. Germline V CDR1 and CDR2: SEHNR, FQNEAQ (reference sequence). The CDR3: CASSLNGRAGKYNEQFF. The CDR3 DNA follows: TGTGCCAGCAGCTTAAATGGGCGAGCGGGAAAATACAATGAGCAGTTCTTC.

With regard to this clonotype: A junction boundary mismatches the germline segment, possibly from a read error. This chain connects TRBV4-2 to TRBJ1-2; D is undetermined. Germline values: CDR1 LGHNA, CDR2 YNFKEQ. CDR3 length: 13 amino acids. The CDR3 sequence is CAGSQWSLAGYTF. CDR3 coding DNA: TGTGCCGGCAGCCAATGGTCTTTGGCTGGCTACACCTTC.

In its sample, this clonotype was seen a few times. V gene TRBV20-1 combines with J gene TRBJ2-1, with D perhaps matching TRBD2 (6 bases). Germline CDR1 and CDR2: DFQATT and SNEGSKA (reference sequence). The CDR3 sequence is 15 residues long. V was pared by 3 bases and J by 6 bases, with 18 bases between. The CDR3 DNA follows: TGCAGTGCTAGTGGGATTCAACTAGCAAGCAATGAGCAGTTCTTC. It is translated as CSASGIQLASNEQFF.

This clonotype was observed a few times. The genes are TRBV6-1 and TRBJ2-1; 7 bases line up with TRBD1. Unmatched junction bases numbered 13, after V lost 7 bases and J lost 13 bases. The CDR3 is 13 residues long. CDR1 and CDR2 (germline): MNHNS, SASEGT. CDR3 in amino acids: CASTPGQDRNQFF. CDR3 nucleotide sequence: TGTGCCAGCACCCCCGGACAGGACAGAAACCAGTTCTTC.

This clonotype was observed a handful of times. The V call is TRBV25-1, the J call TRBJ2-7; 12 bases match TRBD2. The germline V gene encodes CDR1 MGHDK and CDR2 SYGVNS. Trimming at V came to 8 bases and at J to 0 bases, leaving 17 bases not matched to a gene. This CDR3 region has 19 residues. CDR3 nucleotide sequence: TGTGCCAGCTCTGGACCCGGGACCGGGACTAGCGGGCGCTCCTACGAGCAGTACTTC. Amino acids: CASSGPGTGTSGRSYEQYF.

This chain connects TRBV6-2 or TRBV6-3 to TRBJ2-1, with D possibly TRBD1 on 6 matching bases. Germline CDR1 and CDR2: MNHEY and SVGEGT. The V gene lost 5 bases and the J gene lost 6 bases, with 11 bases spanning the gap. CDR3 length equals 13 residues. In nucleotides, the CDR3 is TGTGCCAGCAGTAAGGACAGACCCAATGAGCAGTTCTTC. Its translation is CASSKDRPNEQFF.

Only a few counts were recorded for this clonotype. The chain couples TRBV20-1 to TRBJ1-2, with TRBD1 matching 7 bases. CDR3 length: 14 residues. Germline V lookup: CDR1 DFQATT, CDR2 SNEGSKA (reference sequence). The trim removed 5 bases at V and 7 bases at J, leaving 13 bases unmatched. The CDR3 DNA is TGCAGTGCTTTTCGGAAGGACAGGCAGGGTGGCTACACCTTC. Amino acid sequence: CSAFRKDRQGGYTF.

This clonotype was seen a handful of times. This chain links TRBV7-2 with TRBJ2-1, with 8 bases aligning to TRBD2. This CDR3 comprises 16 residues. Per germline, CDR1 SGHTA and CDR2 FQGNSA. V shed 5 bases and J 7 bases; nucleotides not matched to a gene: 13. In nucleotides, the CDR3 is TGTGCCAGCAGCCTTACAGCGGGGGCCCAGGGGAATGAGCAGTTCTTC. This gives the protein CASSLTAGAQGNEQFF.

The rearrangement uses TRBV19 and TRBJ2-1; 10 nucleotides agree with TRBD2. Germline values: CDR1 LNHDA, CDR2 SQIVND (reference sequence). This CDR3 has 14 residues. Germline trimming cut 7 bases from V and 8 bases from J; bases unmatched to any gene: 8. The CDR3, as DNA: TGTGCCAGTAATCCTAGCGGGAGTTCGGATGAGCAGTTCTTC. Protein sequence: CASNPSGSSDEQFF.

In its sample, this clonotype was seen many times. The V call is TRBV15, the J call TRBJ2-3; D remains ambiguous. Between the trimmed V and J ends, which lost 5 bases and 1 base, there was a span of 22 bases. The CDR3 is 18 residues long. Germline V gives CDR1 LNHNV, CDR2 YYDKDF (reference sequence). The CDR3 loop reads CATSALEIDSRGTDTQYF. CDR3 in DNA: TGTGCCACCAGCGCGCTAGAAATAGATTCCCGGGGCACAGATACGCAGTATTTT.

This rearrangement joins TRBV12-3 or TRBV12-4 to TRBJ2-7; D is possibly TRBD2 (5 bases). The CDR3 loop spans 14 amino acids. Trimming cost V 1 base and J 7 bases, with 14 bases left between them. CDR3 nucleotides: TGTGCCAGCAGTTTAGGAGGGAGCGTTGGGGAGCAGTACTTC. As protein: CASSLGGSVGEQYF.